One and the same sample provided the 14 T cell receptor beta chains below, sequenced in a study of cytomegalovirus exposure and HLA in healthy donors. Primers included in the PCR were 60 Vbeta and 13 Jbeta primers. Here immunoSEQ multiplex PCR was the method, and the copy in TCRdb shows in-frame clones only, minus some. There are under 200,000 clones in the sample, with under 6.5% held by the top ten. The sequencing input was PBMCs. All receptors come from a man aged 25-40 years in good health and CMV-seronegative.

CDR3 nucleotides: TGTGCCAGCAGCCTCGGCCCGGGAGGTCTATACGAGCAGTACTTC. This gives the protein CASSLGPGGLYEQYF. V usage is TRBV27 and J usage is TRBJ2-7; 7 bases are shared with TRBD2. V was clipped by 6 bases and J by 4 bases; unmatched bases: 12. The CDR3 runs to 15 residues. From germline, CDR1 is MNHEY and CDR2 SMNVEV (reference sequence).

This chain uses TRBV11-2 with TRBJ1-2, with D unclear. The CDR3 is made up of 16 amino acids. Germline values: CDR1 SGHAT, CDR2 FQNNGV. The V gene lost 5 bases and the J gene lost 6 bases, with 22 bases spanning the gap. The CDR3 reads CASSEHSFGRSDGYTF. CDR3 in DNA: TGTGCCAGCAGCGAACACAGTTTCGGGAGAAGTGATGGCTACACCTTC.

This sequence joins TRBV9 and TRBJ2-5; TRBD2 is a possible D gene (5 bases). The end of the DNA fits TRBJ2-7 better, so the J call may be wrong. The CDR3 consists of 15 residues. The germline V gene encodes CDR1 SGDLS and CDR2 YYNGEE. CDR3 sequence: CASSVVDSPYYEQYF. CDR3 sequence (DNA): TGTGCCAGCAGCGTAGTGGACTCCCCGTACTACGAGCAGTACTTC.

This chain connects TRBV10-1 to TRBJ2-3; a possible D gene is TRBD2 (5 bases). Germline-derived CDR1 and CDR2 are WNHNN and SYGVQD (reference sequence). This CDR3 has 13 residues. Trimming left V 10 bases short and J 2 bases short, with 13 bases between. The CDR3 nucleotides are TGCGCCACCGGGGTGAGAAACACAGATACGCAGTATTTT. This translates into CATGVRNTDTQYF.

J is TRBJ2-5 and V is TRBV5-1; the match to TRBD1 covers 9 bases. TRBJ2-7 explains the end of the DNA better; the J call may be wrong. In germline, CDR1 is SGHRS, CDR2 YFSETQ. The CDR3 contains 17 residues. The CDR3 reads CASSLVVGQGWSYEQYF. The CDR3 DNA is TGCGCCAGCAGCTTGGTGGTTGGACAGGGGTGGTCCTACGAGCAGTACTTC.

The chain couples TRBV6-5 to TRBJ1-2, with unresolved D. This CDR3 contains 13 residues. V dropped 6 bases and J dropped 4 bases, with 12 bases sitting between them. CDR1 MNHEY and CDR2 SVGAGI come from the germline V gene. CDR3 residues: CASRDREGYGYTF. CDR3 DNA sequence: TGTGCCAGCAGGGACCGGGAGGGCTATGGCTACACCTTC.

CDR3 nucleotides: TGTGCCAGCAGCCCCAAACTGGGACAGGGTCAGGCCGGGGAGCTGTTTTTT. This translates into CASSPKLGQGQAGELFF. The chain carries TRBV5-6 and TRBJ2-2, with 9 nucleotides matching TRBD1. The length of the CDR3 is 17 residues. Germline V gene lookup returns CDR1 SGHDT and CDR2 YYEEEE. Trimming removed 4 bases from V and 6 bases from J; junction bases left unmatched: 13.

V gene TRBV5-3 combines with J gene TRBJ1-6, with a weak D call TRBD1 (6 bases). TRBV5-3 is filed as an ORF, its function uncertain. V dropped 0 bases and J dropped 0 bases, with 19 bases sitting between them. The CDR3 runs to 20 residues. CDR3 loop: CARSLAAKQGPSSYNSPLHF. The CDR3 bases are TGTGCCAGAAGCTTGGCGGCTAAACAGGGACCAAGCTCCTATAATTCACCCCTCCACTTT.

The V gene is TRBV10-2, the J gene TRBJ2-3, with a tentative D call TRBD2 (5 bases). The CDR3 has 11 amino acids. V was shortened by 8 bases and J by 2 bases, with 5 bases between the two germline ends. Germline CDR1 and CDR2: WSHSY and SAAADI. The CDR3 spells CASGLTDTQYF. The CDR3 DNA follows: TGCGCCAGCGGACTCACAGATACGCAGTATTTT.

The V and J genes are TRBV19 and TRBJ1-3; D is perhaps TRBD1 (5 bases). The germline V gene has CDR1 LNHDA and CDR2 SQIVND (reference sequence). The CDR3 consists of 17 residues. The V gene lost 3 bases and the J gene lost 0 bases, with 15 bases spanning the gap. CDR3 nucleotide sequence: TGTGCCAGTAGTATGGTCATAGGGGATAGCTCTGGAAACACCATATATTTT. Protein: CASSMVIGDSSGNTIYF.

The chain has TRBV6-6 and TRBJ1-1; 9 positions match TRBD1. Germline loops: CDR1 MNHNY, CDR2 SVGAGI (reference sequence). V lost 6 bases, J lost 1 base, and 3 bases stayed unmatched. The CDR3 is 14 amino acids. CDR3 nucleotides: TGTGCCAGCAGAAACAGGGGGCAGAACACTGAAGCTTTCTTT. It yields the protein CASRNRGQNTEAFF.

The chain recombines TRBV28 with TRBJ2-5, with TRBD1 identical over 11 bases. With the DNA end fitting TRBJ2-7 better, the J assignment may be wrong. CDR3 length: 14 amino acids. Germline V lookup: CDR1 MDHEN, CDR2 SYDVKM. The CDR3 nucleotides are TGTGCCAGCAGTGCGGGACAGGGGGGCTACGAGCAGTACTTC. Its protein is CASSAGQGGYEQYF.

The chain joins TRBV6-1 to TRBJ1-3; 11 bases line up with TRBD1. J gave up 2 bases and V 11 bases, and 8 bases lay outside the gene matches. From germline, CDR1 is MNHNS and CDR2 SASEGT. There are 15 residues in the CDR3. The CDR3 is CAAKGGQGAGNTIYF. In DNA form, the CDR3 reads TGTGCCGCCAAGGGGGGACAGGGGGCTGGAAACACCATATATTTT.

The chain has TRBV19 and TRBJ1-2; the D is unclear. Germline CDR1 is LNHDA and CDR2 is SQIVND (reference sequence). The CDR3 runs 15 residues. The V end lost 5 bases, the J end lost 2 bases, and 15 bases lay between the germline ends. The CDR3: CASSPAITGNYGYTF. The CDR3 coding sequence is TGTGCCAGTAGTCCCGCTATTACGGGGAACTATGGCTACACCTTC.